This T cell receptor (beta chain) was retrieved from a study of OX40 agonist ivuxolimab in advanced cancers. Study summary: Enrolled patients in dose escalation had cancers that were hepatocellular carcinoma, melanoma, renal cell or head and neck cancer.

Measured with immunoSEQ multiplex PCR; TCRdb has only the in-frame clones, and not every one. The data contain 60,000 to 80,000 clones, 80% to 85% of them singletons. This CDR3 is built from 15 residues. Per the germline V gene, CDR1 is SGHRS and CDR2 is YFSETQ. The V end was cut by 1 base, the J end by 1 base, with 9 bases between. The chain employs TRBV5-1 and TRBJ2-1; tentatively, D is TRBD1 (6 bases). The sample here was CD4+ or CD8+ T cells sorted from blood, taken in a trial of the OX40 agonist ivuxolimab. The sequence derives from an adult with an advanced solid tumor such as melanoma, head and neck, liver or kidney cancer. CDR3 sequence: CASSLTGNSYNEQFF. In DNA form, the CDR3 reads TGCGCCAGCAGCTTGACAGGGAATTCCTACAATGAGCAGTTCTTC.